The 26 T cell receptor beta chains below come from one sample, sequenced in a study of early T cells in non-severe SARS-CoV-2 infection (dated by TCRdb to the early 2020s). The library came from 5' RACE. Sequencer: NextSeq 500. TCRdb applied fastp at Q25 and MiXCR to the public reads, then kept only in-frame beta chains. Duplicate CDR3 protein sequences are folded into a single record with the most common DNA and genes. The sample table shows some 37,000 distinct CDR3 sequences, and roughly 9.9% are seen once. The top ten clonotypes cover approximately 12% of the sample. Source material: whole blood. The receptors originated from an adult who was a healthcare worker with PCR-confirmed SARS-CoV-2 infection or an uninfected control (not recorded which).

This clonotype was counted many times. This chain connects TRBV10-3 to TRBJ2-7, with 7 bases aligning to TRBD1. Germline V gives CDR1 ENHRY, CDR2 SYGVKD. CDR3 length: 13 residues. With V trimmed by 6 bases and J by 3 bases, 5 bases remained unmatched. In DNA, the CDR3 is TGTGCCATCAGGGGGACAGCTGACTACGAGCAGTACTTC. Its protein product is CAIRGTADYEQYF.

As DNA, the CDR3 is TGTGCCAGCAGCTTGGGTAATAATGAGCAGTTCTTC. Its protein product is CASSLGNNEQFF. This chain links TRBV7-9 with TRBJ2-1; D remains ambiguous. This CDR3 comprises 12 residues. The germline V gene has CDR1 SEHNR and CDR2 FQNEAQ (reference sequence). V was clipped by 3 bases and J by 7 bases, with 7 bases between them.

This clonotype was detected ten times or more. The CDR3 bases are TGTGCCAGCGACAATGGACAGGGTCTCTCCTACGAGCAGTACTTC. The encoded protein is CASDNGQGLSYEQYF. V is TRBV2 and J is TRBJ2-7, with 8 bases aligning to TRBD1. From germline, CDR1 is SNHLY and CDR2 FYNNEI. Trimming took 8 bases from V and 0 from J; bases not matched to a gene: 9. The CDR3 is 15 residues long.

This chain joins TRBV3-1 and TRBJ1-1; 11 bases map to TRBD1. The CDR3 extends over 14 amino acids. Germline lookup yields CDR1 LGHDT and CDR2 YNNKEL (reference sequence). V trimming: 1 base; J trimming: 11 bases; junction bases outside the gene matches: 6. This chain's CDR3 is CASSQATGTGGAFF. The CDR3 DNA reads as TGTGCCAGCAGCCAAGCCACCGGGACAGGGGGTGCTTTCTTT.

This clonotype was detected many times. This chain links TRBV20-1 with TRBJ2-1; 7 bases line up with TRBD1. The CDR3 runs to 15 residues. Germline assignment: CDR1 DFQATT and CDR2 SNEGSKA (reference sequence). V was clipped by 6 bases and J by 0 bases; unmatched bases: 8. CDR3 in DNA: TGCAGTGCCTTACGAGGGGGCGCCTCCTACAATGAGCAGTTCTTC. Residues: CSALRGGASYNEQFF.

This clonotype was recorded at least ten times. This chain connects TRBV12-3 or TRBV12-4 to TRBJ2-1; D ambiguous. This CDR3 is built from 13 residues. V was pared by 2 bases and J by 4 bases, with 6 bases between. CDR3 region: CASSLFSYNEQFF. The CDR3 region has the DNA TGTGCCAGCAGTTTATTCAGTTACAATGAGCAGTTCTTC.

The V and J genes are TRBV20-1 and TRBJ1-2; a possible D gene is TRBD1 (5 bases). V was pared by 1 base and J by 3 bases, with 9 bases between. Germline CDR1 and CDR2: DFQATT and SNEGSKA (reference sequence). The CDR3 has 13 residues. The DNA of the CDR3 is TGCAGTGCTAGAGTTGGGGGGGACTATGGCTACACCTTC. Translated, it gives CSARVGGDYGYTF.

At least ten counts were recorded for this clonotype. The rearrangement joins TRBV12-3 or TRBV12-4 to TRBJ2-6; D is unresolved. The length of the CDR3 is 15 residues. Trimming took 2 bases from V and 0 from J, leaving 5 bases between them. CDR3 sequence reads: CASSLYNSGANVLTF. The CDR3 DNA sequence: TGTGCCAGCAGTTTATATAACTCTGGGGCCAACGTCCTGACTTTC.

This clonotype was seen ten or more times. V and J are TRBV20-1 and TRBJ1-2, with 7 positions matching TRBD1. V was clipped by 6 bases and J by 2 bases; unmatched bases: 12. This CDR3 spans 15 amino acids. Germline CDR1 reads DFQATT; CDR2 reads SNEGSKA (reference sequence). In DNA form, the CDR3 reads TGCAGTGCGTACGGGACAGCGCGTTCCAACTATGGCTACACCTTC. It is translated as CSAYGTARSNYGYTF.

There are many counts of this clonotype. CDR3 coding DNA: TGTGCCAGCAGTGAAGGTGGAGGGGGCGCCGGGGAGCTGTTTTTT. Amino acid sequence: CASSEGGGGAGELFF. The gene calls are TRBV6-1 and TRBJ2-2; a possible D gene is TRBD1 (7 bases). Trimming took 1 base from V and 6 from J, leaving 12 bases between them. This CDR3 is 15 amino acids long. Germline V gene lookup returns CDR1 MNHNS and CDR2 SASEGT.

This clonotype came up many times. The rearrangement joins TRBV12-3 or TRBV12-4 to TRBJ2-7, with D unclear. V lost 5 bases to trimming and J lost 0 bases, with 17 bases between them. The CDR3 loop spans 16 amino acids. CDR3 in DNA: TGTGCCAGCAGTCCCCCCGGGTCCTTTAGCTCCTACGAGCAGTACTTC. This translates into CASSPPGSFSSYEQYF.

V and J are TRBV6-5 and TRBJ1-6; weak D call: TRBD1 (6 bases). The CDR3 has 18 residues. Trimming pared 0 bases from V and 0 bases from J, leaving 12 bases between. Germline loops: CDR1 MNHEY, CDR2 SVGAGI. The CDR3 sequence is CASSYSLRGSSYNSPLHF. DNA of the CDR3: TGTGCCAGCAGTTACTCCCTTAGGGGGAGCTCCTATAATTCACCCCTCCACTTT.

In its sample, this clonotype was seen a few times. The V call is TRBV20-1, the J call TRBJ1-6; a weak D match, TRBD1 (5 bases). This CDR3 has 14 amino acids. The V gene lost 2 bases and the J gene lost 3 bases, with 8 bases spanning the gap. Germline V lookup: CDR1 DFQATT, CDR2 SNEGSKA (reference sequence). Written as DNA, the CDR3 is TGCAGTGCTAGAATGGGGCGCTATAATTCACCCCTCCACTTT. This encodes CSARMGRYNSPLHF.

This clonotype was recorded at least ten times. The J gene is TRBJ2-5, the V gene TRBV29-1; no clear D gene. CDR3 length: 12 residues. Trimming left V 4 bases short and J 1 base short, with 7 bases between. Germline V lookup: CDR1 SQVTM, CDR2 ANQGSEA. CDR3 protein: CSVAVTQETQYF. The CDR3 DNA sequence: TGCAGCGTTGCCGTGACCCAAGAGACCCAGTACTTC.

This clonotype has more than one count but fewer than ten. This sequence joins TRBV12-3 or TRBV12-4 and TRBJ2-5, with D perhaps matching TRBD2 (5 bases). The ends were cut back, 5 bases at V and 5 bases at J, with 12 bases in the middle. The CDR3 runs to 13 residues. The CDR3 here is CASSLLSGETQYF. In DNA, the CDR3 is TGTGCCAGCAGTCTTTTGTCGGGGGAGACCCAGTACTTC.

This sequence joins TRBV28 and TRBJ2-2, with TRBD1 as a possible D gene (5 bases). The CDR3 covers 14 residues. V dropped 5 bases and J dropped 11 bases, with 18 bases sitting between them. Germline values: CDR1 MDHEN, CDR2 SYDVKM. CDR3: CASSPNRQPTELFF. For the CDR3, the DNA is TGTGCCAGCAGTCCAAACAGACAGCCCACAGAGCTGTTTTTT.

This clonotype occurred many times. CDR3 DNA sequence: TGTGCCAGCAGTCTCGGAGCGGGGGGGCGCACAGATACGCAGTATTTT. Translated, it gives CASSLGAGGRTDTQYF. This chain links TRBV11-2 with TRBJ2-3; the match to TRBD2 covers 10 bases. The CDR3 runs 16 residues. V gave up 6 bases and J gave up 1 base; unmatched junction bases: 7. Germline lookup yields CDR1 SGHAT and CDR2 FQNNGV. Full variable domain (rest looked up from reference TRBV11-2 and TRBJ2-3): EAGVAQSPRYKIIEKRQSVAFWCNPISGHATLYWYQQILGQGPKLLIQFQNNGVVDDSQLPKDRFSAERLKGVDSTLKIQPAKLEDSAVYLCASSLGAGGRTDTQYFGPGTRLTVL.

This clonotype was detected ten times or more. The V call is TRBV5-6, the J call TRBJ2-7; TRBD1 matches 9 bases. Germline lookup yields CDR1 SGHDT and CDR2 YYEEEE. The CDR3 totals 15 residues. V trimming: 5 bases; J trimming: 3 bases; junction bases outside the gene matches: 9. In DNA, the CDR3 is TGTGCCAGCAGACCGGGGACAGGGTACCTCTACGAGCAGTACTTC. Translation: CASRPGTGYLYEQYF. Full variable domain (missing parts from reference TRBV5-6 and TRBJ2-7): DAGVTQSPTHLIKTRGQQVTLRCSPKSGHDTVSWYQQALGQGPQFIFQYYEEEERQRGNFPDRFSGHQFPNYSSELNVNALLLGDSALYLCASRPGTGYLYEQYFGPGTRLTVT.

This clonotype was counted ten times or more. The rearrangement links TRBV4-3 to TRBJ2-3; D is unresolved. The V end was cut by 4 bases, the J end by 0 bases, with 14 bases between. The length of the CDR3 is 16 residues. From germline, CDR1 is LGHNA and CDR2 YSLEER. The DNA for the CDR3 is TGCGCCAGCAGCCCCGAGCAGCCCGAGAGCACAGATACGCAGTATTTT. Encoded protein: CASSPEQPESTDTQYF.

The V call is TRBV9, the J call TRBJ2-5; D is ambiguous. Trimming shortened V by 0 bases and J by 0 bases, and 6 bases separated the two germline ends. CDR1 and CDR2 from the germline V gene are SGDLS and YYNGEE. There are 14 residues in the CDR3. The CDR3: CASSVAADQETQYF. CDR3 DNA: TGTGCCAGCAGCGTAGCGGCAGACCAAGAGACCCAGTACTTC.

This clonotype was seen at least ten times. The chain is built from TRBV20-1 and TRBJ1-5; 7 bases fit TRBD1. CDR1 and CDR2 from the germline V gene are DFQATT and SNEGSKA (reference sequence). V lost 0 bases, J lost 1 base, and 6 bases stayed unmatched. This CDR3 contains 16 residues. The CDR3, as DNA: TGCAGTGCTAGAGATCTGGCAGGGGGAAGCAATCAGCCCCAGCATTTT. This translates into CSARDLAGGSNQPQHF.

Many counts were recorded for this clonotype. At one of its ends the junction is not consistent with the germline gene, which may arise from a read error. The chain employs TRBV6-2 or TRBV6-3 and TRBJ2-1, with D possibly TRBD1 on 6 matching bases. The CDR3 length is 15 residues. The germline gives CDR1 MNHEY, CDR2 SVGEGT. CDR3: CASRAVIQGYSEQFF. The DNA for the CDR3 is TGTGCCAGCAGGGCGGTGATACAGGGCTACAGTGAGCAGTTCTTC.

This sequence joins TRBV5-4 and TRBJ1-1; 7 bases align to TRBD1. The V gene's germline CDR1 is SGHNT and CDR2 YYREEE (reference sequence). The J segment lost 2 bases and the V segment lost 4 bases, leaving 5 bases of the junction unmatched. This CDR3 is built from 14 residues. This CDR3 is CASSRTGVNTEAFF. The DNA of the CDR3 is TGTGCCAGCAGCCGAACAGGGGTCAACACTGAAGCTTTCTTT.

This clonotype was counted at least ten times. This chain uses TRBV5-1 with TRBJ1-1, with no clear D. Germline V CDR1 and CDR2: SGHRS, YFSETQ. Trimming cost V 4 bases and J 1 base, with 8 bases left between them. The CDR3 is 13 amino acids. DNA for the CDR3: TGCGCCAGCAGCGGGCCAGAGAACACTGAAGCTTTCTTT. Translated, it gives CASSGPENTEAFF.

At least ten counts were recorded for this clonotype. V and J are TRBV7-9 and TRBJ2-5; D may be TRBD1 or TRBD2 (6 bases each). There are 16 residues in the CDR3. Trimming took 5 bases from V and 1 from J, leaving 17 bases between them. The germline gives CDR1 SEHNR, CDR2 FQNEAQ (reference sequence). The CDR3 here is CASSQSGGFLQETQYF. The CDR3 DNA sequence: TGTGCCAGCAGCCAATCCGGGGGCTTCCTCCAAGAGACCCAGTACTTC. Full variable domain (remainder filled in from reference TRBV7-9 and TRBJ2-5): DTGVSQNPRHKITKRGQNVTFRCDPISEHNRLYWYRQTLGQGPEFLTYFQNEAQLEKSRLLSDRFSAERPKGSFSTLEIQRTEQGDSAMYLCASSQSGGFLQETQYFGPGTRLLVL.

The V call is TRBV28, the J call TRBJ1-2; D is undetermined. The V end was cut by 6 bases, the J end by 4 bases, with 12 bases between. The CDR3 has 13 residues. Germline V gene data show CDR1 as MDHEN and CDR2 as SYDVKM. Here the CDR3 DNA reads TGTGCCAGCAGCGACGCTCCATTCTATGGCTACACCTTC. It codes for CASSDAPFYGYTF.